Shown below are 8 T cell receptor beta chains from a single sample sequenced in a study of blood T cells in healthy people across ages. The authors ran a second PCR of roughly 6 to 11 cycles using a sample-barcoded 5' primer and a J-beta primer mix. MiXCR, applied by TCRdb to the 5' RACE reads, yields one record per CDR3 protein. The sample lists 850,000 to 950,000 distinct CDR3 sequences; around 30% were seen once. Sequenced sample: blood. Receptor source: a woman aged 80 or older in good health.

The table lists this clonotype with a few counts. The chain has TRBV21-1 and TRBJ2-1. TRBV21-1 is shown as a pseudogene. This CDR3 has 17 amino acids. The chain's CDR3 is CASSKPRLGSSYNEQFF. CDR3 nucleotides: TGTGCCAGCAGCAAACCGCGTTTAGGGAGCTCCTACAATGAGCAGTTCTTC.

The chain couples TRBV7-9 to TRBJ1-2; tentatively, D is TRBD1 (5 bases). CDR3 length: 14 residues. V was cut by 2 bases and J by 4 bases, with 11 bases left in between. Germline CDR1 and CDR2: SEHNR and FQNEAQ (reference sequence). The CDR3 region is CASSLPGRGYGYTF. DNA of the CDR3: TGTGCCAGCAGCTTACCAGGGAGGGGCTATGGCTACACCTTC.

This clonotype has a handful of counts. The rearrangement links TRBV2 to TRBJ2-7, with 11 bases matching TRBD2. The J call may be in error: the DNA end matches TRBJ2-5 better. This CDR3 contains 15 residues. Germline CDR1 is SNHLY and CDR2 is FYNNEI. CDR3 region: CASRLAGGPPETQYF. The CDR3 bases are TGTGCCAGCAGATTAGCGGGGGGGCCTCCAGAGACCCAGTACTTC.

This clonotype was detected many times. V is TRBV5-5 and J is TRBJ1-2; D gene ambiguous. CDR1 and CDR2 (germline): SGHKS, YYEKEE (reference sequence). The ends were cut back, 4 bases at V and 3 bases at J, with 7 bases in the middle. The CDR3 is made up of 12 amino acids. Here the CDR3 DNA reads TGTGCCAGCAGCCTGAAGGACTATGGCTACACCTTC. Its protein is CASSLKDYGYTF.

At least ten counts were recorded for this clonotype. The rearrangement joins TRBV7-8 to TRBJ2-6; no reliable D call. CDR1 and CDR2 (germline): SGHVS, FQNEAQ. This CDR3 has 14 amino acids. Trimming took 5 bases from V and 2 from J, leaving 7 bases between them. The CDR3 region has the DNA TGTGCCAGCAGCCCTACCGCTGGGGCCAACGTCCTGACTTTC. Residues: CASSPTAGANVLTF.

The CDR3 loop is CASSRATRGEAFF. CDR3 DNA sequence: TGTGCCAGCAGCAGGGCAACTAGGGGGGAGGCTTTCTTT. The chain combines TRBV28 with TRBJ1-1; possibly TRBD1 for D (6 bases). The germline V and J ends were trimmed by 6 bases and 11 bases, with 19 bases remaining between them. CDR3 length: 13 residues. Per the germline V gene, CDR1 is MDHEN and CDR2 is SYDVKM.

The J gene is TRBJ1-6, the V gene TRBV21-1; no check of the table's D call, TRBD1, against the DNA was made. TRBV21-1 is tagged as a pseudogene. CDR3 size: 13 residues. CDR3 sequence: CASSPPGFSTLHF. DNA of the CDR3: TGTGCCAGCAGCCCCCCTGGTTTCAGTACCCTCCACTTT.

Comments on this clonotype: Mismatch with germline at one junction end may stem from a read error. The CDR3 sequence is CAASRDRGDLCEQYF. The CDR3 DNA follows: TGTGCCGCCAGCAGAGACCGGGGGGACCTCTGCGAGCAGTACTTC. The chain employs TRBV15 and TRBJ2-7, with TRBD2 matching over 7 bases. The length of the CDR3 is 15 residues. From germline, CDR1 is LNHNV and CDR2 YYDKDF (reference sequence).